Each of the 29 T cell receptor beta chains below was sequenced from the same sample in a study of T cell responses to AZD1222 COVID-19 vaccine. Profiling relied on immunoSEQ multiplex PCR, and the TCRdb table lists in-frame clones only, not all of them. The repertoire holds under 45,000 clones, with roughly nine tenths as singletons. The sample was peripheral blood, taken on day 0 of AZD1222 vaccination. These receptors came from an adult in good health.

The V and J genes are TRBV29-1 and TRBJ2-7; 7 positions agree with TRBD1. CDR3 length equals 14 residues. Germline CDR1 is SQVTM and CDR2 is ANQGSEA. Trimming removed 6 bases from V and 0 bases from J; junction bases left unmatched: 8. The CDR3 nucleotides are TGCAGCGTGGGGGCCGGGACAGACTCCTACGAGCAGTACTTC. This encodes CSVGAGTDSYEQYF.

The chain uses TRBV5-4 and TRBJ2-7; 9 bases align to TRBD1. After removal of 0 bases from V and 0 bases from J, the junction contained 1 base not matched to a gene. The germline V gene encodes CDR1 SGHNT and CDR2 YYREEE (reference sequence). This CDR3 has 15 residues. CDR3 region: CASSLGTGDSYEQYF. The CDR3 DNA sequence: TGTGCCAGCAGCTTGGGGACAGGGGACTCCTACGAGCAGTACTTC.

The chain has TRBV7-9 and TRBJ2-7; D is perhaps TRBD2 (5 bases). This CDR3 is built from 13 residues. Germline V gene lookup returns CDR1 SEHNR and CDR2 FQNEAQ (reference sequence). V lost 3 bases, J lost 0 bases, and 6 bases lay in between. For the CDR3, the DNA is TGTGCCAGCAGCTTTGGACTCTCCTACGAGCAGTACTTC. Residues: CASSFGLSYEQYF. Drawing the rest from reference TRBV7-9 and TRBJ2-7, the complete variable domain is DTGVSQNPRHKITKRGQNVTFRCDPISEHNRLYWYRQTLGQGPEFLTYFQNEAQLEKSRLLSDRFSAERPKGSFSTLEIQRTEQGDSAMYLCASSFGLSYEQYFGPGTRLTVT.

The sample holds one count of this clone. The chain employs TRBV24-1 and TRBJ2-3; D might be TRBD1 (6 bases). The germline gives CDR1 KGHDR, CDR2 SFDVKD. This CDR3 has 15 residues. V lost 3 bases to trimming and J lost 3 bases, with 12 bases between them. This CDR3 reads CATSDPRRGTDTQYF. The CDR3, as DNA: TGTGCCACCAGTGATCCACGTAGGGGGACAGATACGCAGTATTTT.

This sequence joins TRBV19 and TRBJ2-7, with D maybe TRBD2 (5 bases). The germline gives CDR1 LNHDA, CDR2 SQIVND (reference sequence). The CDR3 runs to 15 residues. The germline V and J ends were trimmed by 0 bases and 3 bases, with 12 bases remaining between them. Here the CDR3 DNA reads TGTGCCAGTAGTATAGACGGGAACGGGTTCTACGAGCAGTACTTC. It codes for CASSIDGNGFYEQYF.

J is TRBJ1-5 and V is TRBV24-1; D perhaps matches TRBD1 (5 bases). Trimming stripped 4 bases from V and 5 bases from J, with 11 bases between. CDR1 and CDR2 from the germline V gene are KGHDR and SFDVKD. CDR3 length equals 14 residues. The CDR3 region has the DNA TGTGCCACCAGTGACAGGGAAAGCTATCAGCCCCAGCATTTT. This codes for CATSDRESYQPQHF.

The chain combines TRBV7-2 with TRBJ1-5; D is ambiguous. This CDR3 region has 13 residues. Germline V lookup: CDR1 SGHTA, CDR2 FQGNSA. With 3 bases removed from V and 2 bases from J, the gap between germline ends came to 5 bases. As DNA, the CDR3 is TGTGCCAGCAGCTTGAGGGGCAATCAGCCCCAGCATTTT. It codes for CASSLRGNQPQHF.

The chain joins TRBV10-3 to TRBJ2-7; TRBD1 is a possible D gene (6 bases). V dropped 8 bases and J dropped 2 bases, with 16 bases sitting between them. CDR3 size: 14 residues. Germline V gives CDR1 ENHRY, CDR2 SYGVKD. The CDR3 sequence is CAIGPTGTTYEQYF. The CDR3 bases are TGTGCCATCGGCCCCACAGGGACAACCTACGAGCAGTACTTC.

The genes are TRBV19 and TRBJ1-3, with D tentatively TRBD1 (6 bases). The V gene's germline CDR1 is LNHDA and CDR2 SQIVND (reference sequence). Trimming took off 4 bases at V and 0 bases at J, with 7 bases between the two ends. The CDR3 has 14 residues. CDR3 DNA: TGTGCCAGTAGTACAGGGGCCTCTGGAAACACCATATATTTT. It translates to CASSTGASGNTIYF.

V usage is TRBV9 and J usage is TRBJ2-1; D possibly corresponds to TRBD2 (5 bases). This CDR3 is built from 15 residues. Trimming shortened V by 0 bases and J by 6 bases, and 13 bases separated the two germline ends. Germline V gives CDR1 SGDLS, CDR2 YYNGEE. The CDR3 region is CASSVDPSEGNEQFF. The CDR3 nucleotides are TGTGCCAGCAGCGTAGATCCTAGTGAGGGCAATGAGCAGTTCTTC.

The chain joins TRBV5-5 to TRBJ1-5, with D unresolved. V was cut by 4 bases and J by 5 bases, with 10 bases left in between. CDR1 is SGHKS and CDR2 is YYEKEE in the germline V gene (reference sequence). This CDR3 has 13 amino acids. This chain's CDR3 is CASSQDGDQPQHF. DNA for the CDR3: TGTGCCAGCAGCCAAGACGGGGATCAGCCCCAGCATTTT. Based on the CDR3 plus reference TRBV5-5 and TRBJ1-5, the full variable domain is DAGVTQSPTHLIKTRGQQVTLRCSPISGHKSVSWYQQVLGQGPQFIFQYYEKEERGRGNFPDRFSARQFPNYSSELNVNALLLGDSALYLCASSQDGDQPQHFGDGTRLSIL.

This clone was seen only a few times. The V and J genes are TRBV6-5 and TRBJ1-1, with D possibly TRBD1 on 6 matching bases. The CDR3 covers 14 residues. V shed 2 bases and J shed 3 bases, with 10 bases lying between them. Germline CDR1 reads MNHEY; CDR2 reads SVGAGI. Here the CDR3 DNA reads TGTGCCAGCAGTTACAGAGGACAGCACACTGAAGCTTTCTTT. Residues: CASSYRGQHTEAFF.

This clone was seen only a few times. The V gene is TRBV18, the J gene TRBJ2-1, with 12 bases aligning to TRBD2. The length of the CDR3 is 15 residues. The germline V gene encodes CDR1 KGHSH and CDR2 LQKENI. V shed 3 bases and J 4 bases; nucleotides not matched to a gene: 1. This CDR3 is CASSPGLAGYNEQFF. The CDR3 coding sequence is TGTGCCAGCTCACCCGGACTAGCGGGGTACAATGAGCAGTTCTTC.

This clone was counted once. V and J are TRBV27 and TRBJ2-1; 11 bases map to TRBD2. The CDR3 consists of 16 residues. V gave up 5 bases and J gave up 8 bases; unmatched junction bases: 11. Germline CDR1 and CDR2: MNHEY and SMNVEV (reference sequence). CDR3 coding DNA: TGTGCCAGCAGTCCCGGACTAGCGGGCGTCGTGGATGAGCAGTTCTTC. Protein sequence: CASSPGLAGVVDEQFF.

V gene TRBV3-1 (or the pseudogene TRBV3-2) combines with J gene TRBJ2-7; D call uncertain. The CDR3 runs 12 residues. The germline V and J ends were trimmed by 6 bases and 4 bases, with 10 bases remaining between them. Looked up from germline, CDR1 is LGHDT and CDR2 is YNNKEL (reference sequence). The CDR3, as DNA: TGTGCCAGCAGTCGAATACCATACGAGCAGTACTTC. It encodes CASSRIPYEQYF.

The gene calls are TRBV11-2 and TRBJ1-1; D gene unclear. Trimming took 2 bases from V and 3 from J, leaving 10 bases between them. CDR3 length equals 14 residues. The germline V gene has CDR1 SGHAT and CDR2 FQNNGV. CDR3 protein: CASSLFREDTEAFF. The DNA of the CDR3 is TGTGCCAGCAGCTTATTTCGGGAAGACACTGAAGCTTTCTTT.

This chain joins TRBV6-5 and TRBJ2-3, with D possibly TRBD1 on 5 matching bases. Germline V CDR1 and CDR2: MNHEY, SVGAGI. Trimming shortened V by 2 bases and J by 8 bases, and 5 bases separated the two germline ends. There are 11 residues in the CDR3. Written as DNA, the CDR3 is TGTGCCAGCAGTTACGGGGCTACGCAGTATTTT. Residues: CASSYGATQYF.

CDR3 in amino acids: CASSPTADNEKLFF. CDR3 DNA: TGCGCCAGCAGCCCGACAGCCGATAATGAAAAACTGTTTTTT. The J gene is TRBJ1-4, the V gene TRBV5-1; tentatively, D is TRBD1 (5 bases). This CDR3 has 14 amino acids. The V gene's germline CDR1 is SGHRS and CDR2 YFSETQ. Trimming took off 4 bases at V and 4 bases at J, with 11 bases between the two ends.

V is TRBV6-5 and J is TRBJ1-4, with 7 bases aligning to TRBD1. This CDR3 contains 15 residues. V was pared by 6 bases and J by 7 bases, with 11 bases of the junction left unmatched. Germline V gene lookup returns CDR1 MNHEY and CDR2 SVGAGI. In DNA, the CDR3 is TGTGCCAGCAGCTCTCAGGGGGTAGATGGTGAAAAACTGTTTTTT. It encodes CASSSQGVDGEKLFF.

The V call is TRBV4-1, the J call TRBJ2-1; a possible D gene is TRBD2 (6 bases). The V end was cut by 0 bases, the J end by 2 bases, with 11 bases between. CDR1 is MGHRA, CDR2 YSYEKL, per germline. The CDR3 extends over 16 amino acids. The CDR3 DNA sequence: TGCGCCAGCAGCCAAGATACGGGGGACCCCTACAATGAGCAGTTCTTC. Protein sequence: CASSQDTGDPYNEQFF.

The J gene is TRBJ2-1, the V gene TRBV4-2; D gene unclear. Trimming removed 3 bases from V and 8 bases from J, with 11 bases in between. The CDR3 runs to 13 residues. The germline V gene encodes CDR1 LGHNA and CDR2 YNFKEQ. As DNA, the CDR3 is TGTGCCAGCAGCCAGCACTCAATAGATGAGCAGTTCTTC. Translated, it gives CASSQHSIDEQFF.

This rearrangement joins TRBV10-2 to TRBJ2-7; the D gene is possibly TRBD1 (6 bases). The CDR3 is made up of 15 amino acids. CDR1 WSHSY and CDR2 SAAADI come from the germline V gene. V was trimmed by 7 bases and J by 1 base, leaving 17 bases between them. This CDR3 is CASTPPGQSSYEQYF. As DNA, the CDR3 is TGCGCCAGCACCCCCCCCGGACAGAGTTCCTACGAGCAGTACTTC.

The chain carries TRBV25-1 and TRBJ2-5; D might be TRBD1 or TRBD2, each matching 5 bases. Germline CDR1 reads MGHDK; CDR2 reads SYGVNS. The ends were cut back, 1 base at V and 4 bases at J, with 13 bases in the middle. This CDR3 is built from 15 residues. The CDR3 protein is CASSESRGSGETQYF. The CDR3 nucleotides read TGTGCCAGCAGTGAATCCCGGGGCTCGGGAGAGACCCAGTACTTC.

In this sample, this clone turned up once. V and J are TRBV28 and TRBJ2-7, with TRBD1 identical over 7 bases. Unmatched junction bases numbered 13, after V lost 10 bases and J lost 1 base. In germline, CDR1 is MDHEN, CDR2 SYDVKM. The CDR3 totals 15 residues. CDR3 sequence reads: CATAGAGTVSYEQYF. In nucleotides, the CDR3 is TGTGCCACGGCGGGCGCCGGGACAGTTTCCTACGAGCAGTACTTC. Full variable domain (remainder filled in from reference TRBV28 and TRBJ2-7): DVKVTQSSRYLVKRTGEKVFLECVQDMDHENMFWYRQDPGLGLRLIYFSYDVKMKEKGDIPEGYSVSREKKERFSLILESASTNQTSMYLCATAGAGTVSYEQYFGPGTRLTVT.

This clone was observed once. The chain joins TRBV28 to TRBJ2-5; D gene ambiguous. The CDR3 has 13 amino acids. V was pared by 1 base and J by 3 bases, with 6 bases between. CDR1 is MDHEN and CDR2 is SYDVKM in the germline V gene. As DNA, the CDR3 is TGTGCCAGCAGTTTATACTCAGAAGAGACCCAGTACTTC. Its protein is CASSLYSEETQYF.

This clone was seen only once. This sequence joins TRBV14 and TRBJ2-7, with 10 bases identical to TRBD2. CDR1 is SGHDN and CDR2 is FVKESK in the germline V gene. This CDR3 has 13 amino acids. V gave up 3 bases and J gave up 5 bases; unmatched junction bases: 1. CDR3 sequence: CASSQSGRDEQYF. The CDR3 DNA reads as TGTGCCAGCAGCCAGAGCGGGAGGGACGAGCAGTACTTC.

The chain carries TRBV13 and TRBJ1-1; D gene uncertain. Germline CDR1 and CDR2: PRHDT and FYEKMQ (reference sequence). V was cut by 5 bases and J by 3 bases, with 10 bases left in between. The CDR3 length is 13 residues. The CDR3 loop is CASSPSSDTEAFF. CDR3 nucleotide sequence: TGTGCCAGCAGCCCCTCATCTGACACTGAAGCTTTCTTT.

The chain employs TRBV5-1 and TRBJ2-7, with 11 bases matching TRBD2. Unmatched junction bases numbered 6, after V lost 1 base and J lost 3 bases. The CDR3 length is 16 residues. Germline V gene data show CDR1 as SGHRS and CDR2 as YFSETQ. The CDR3 nucleotides are TGCGCCAGCAGCTTGTTCGGGACTAGCGGATTCTACGAGCAGTACTTC. Translated: CASSLFGTSGFYEQYF.

This chain joins TRBV5-5 and TRBJ1-4; no reliable D call. The CDR3 extends over 14 amino acids. V lost 2 bases and J lost 0, with 5 bases in between. The V gene's germline CDR1 is SGHKS and CDR2 YYEKEE (reference sequence). CDR3 loop: CASSFGATNEKLFF. The CDR3 DNA is TGTGCCAGCAGCTTCGGTGCAACTAATGAAAAACTGTTTTTT.